This T cell receptor (beta chain) is from a study of blood T cell repertoires in COVID-19. Study details: The United States, Italy and Spain were the sources of the acute and convalescent COVID-19 samples. Nucleic acid was either cDNA or gDNA, and it came from T cells, B-cell-depleted T cells, or PBMCs.

Original analysis: Scientists estimated how many nucleated cells there were by amplifying reference gene primers. TCRdb's copy holds only in-frame clones and misses some; the assay was immunoSEQ multiplex PCR. The DNA gave D and trimming, while V, J and clone size come from that table. The sample lists approximately 150,000 clones, approximately 86% occurring once. J lost 3 bases, V lost 0 bases, and 3 bases had no gene match. CDR3 length: 15 amino acids. Per germline, CDR1 SGHRS and CDR2 YFSETQ. The receptor was derived from a woman aged 55-70 years with acute or convalescent COVID-19. The specimen was peripheral blood. V gene TRBV5-1 combines with J gene TRBJ2-1; 7 nucleotides match TRBD1. CDR3 protein: CASSLGTGFYNEQFF. CDR3 bases: TGCGCCAGCAGCTTGGGGACAGGATTCTACAATGAGCAGTTCTTC.